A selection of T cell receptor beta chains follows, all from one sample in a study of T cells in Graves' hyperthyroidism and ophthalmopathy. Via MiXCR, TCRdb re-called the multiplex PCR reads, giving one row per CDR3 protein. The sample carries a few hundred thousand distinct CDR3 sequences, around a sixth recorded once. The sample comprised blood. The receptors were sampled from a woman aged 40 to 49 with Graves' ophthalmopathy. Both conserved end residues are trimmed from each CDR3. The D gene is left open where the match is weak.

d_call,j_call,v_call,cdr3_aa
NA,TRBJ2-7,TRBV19,ASSIDLGLYYEQY
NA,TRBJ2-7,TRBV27,ASSTREGRGAYEQY
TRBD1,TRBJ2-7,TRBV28,ASSPRGQVILYEQY
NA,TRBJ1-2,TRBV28,ASNSVGGYNYGYT
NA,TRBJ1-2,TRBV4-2,ASSQGWTYGYT
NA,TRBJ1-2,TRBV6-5,ASSYSTGDYGYT
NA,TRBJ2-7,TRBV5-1,ASSETGASSYEQY
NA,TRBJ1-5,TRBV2,ASSEENPGIQPQH
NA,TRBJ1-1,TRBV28,ASTLQGGGTEAF
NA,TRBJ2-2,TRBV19,ASIGQNTGELF
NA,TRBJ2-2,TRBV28,ASMPPSFGGELF
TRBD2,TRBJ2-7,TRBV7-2,ASSFWDGGVYEQY
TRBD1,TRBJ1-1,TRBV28,ASSYRGRHTEAF
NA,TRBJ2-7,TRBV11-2,ASSARLAGYEQY
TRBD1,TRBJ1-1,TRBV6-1,ASIDTGGRGAF
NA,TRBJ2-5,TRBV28,ASSLNSGRGRGGETQY
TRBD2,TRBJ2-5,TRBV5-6,ASRKLAAKGETQY
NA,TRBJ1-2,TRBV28,ASSPLHPNYGYT
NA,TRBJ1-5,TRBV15,ATSRVRQGNQPQH
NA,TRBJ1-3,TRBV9,ASSVGGVIRNTIY
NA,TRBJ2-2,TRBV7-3,ASSLGGEKVDTGELF
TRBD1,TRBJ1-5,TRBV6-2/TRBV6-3,ASSFPGQGADQPQH
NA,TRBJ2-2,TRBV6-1,ASSETVTGELF
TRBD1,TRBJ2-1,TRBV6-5,ASSRLARDRVKGHEQF
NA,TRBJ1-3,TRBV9,ASSVVAAPGNTIY
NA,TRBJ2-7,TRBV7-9,ASSLGIDGEQY
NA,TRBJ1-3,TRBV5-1,ASSLGIQGSGDTIY
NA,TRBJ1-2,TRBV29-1,SVAPTDRPIGYT
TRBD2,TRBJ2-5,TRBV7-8,ASSRLASQETQY
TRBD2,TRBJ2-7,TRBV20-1,SARKLAGEAFYEQY
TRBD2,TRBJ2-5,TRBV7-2,ASSSQTSGTQETQY
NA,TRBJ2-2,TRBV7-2,ASSSGVGILGELF
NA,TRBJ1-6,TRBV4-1,ASSQDPFPPLH
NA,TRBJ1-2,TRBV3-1,ASSQGPIGYT
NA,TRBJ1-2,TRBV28,ASSGMNYGYT
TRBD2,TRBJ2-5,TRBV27,ASSSRLAGETRY
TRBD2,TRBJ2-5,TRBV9,ASSVTSGRVETQY
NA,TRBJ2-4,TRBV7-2,ASSLVRSGTIPGLAKNIQY
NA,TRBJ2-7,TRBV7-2,ASSPPGGDEQY
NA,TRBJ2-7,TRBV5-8,ASSLELLSYEQY
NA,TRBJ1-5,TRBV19,ASSIVGGAQPQP
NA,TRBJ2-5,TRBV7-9,ASRLGRFGQETQY
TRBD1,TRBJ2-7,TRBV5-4,ASSIQTGGTYEQY
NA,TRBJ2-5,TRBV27,ASSTTVMGGTQY